A selection of T cell receptor beta chains follows, all from one sample in a study of graft-versus-host responses after intestinal transplantation. Here immunoSEQ multiplex PCR was the method, and the copy in TCRdb shows in-frame clones only, minus some. The sample lists roughly 53,000 clones, less than 95% occurring once. The sequences come from PBMCs, collected roughly 660 days after intestinal transplant. These receptors all come from a human patient who received an intestinal transplant, so some T cells may come from the graft donor. Each CDR3 is given with its conserved first and last residue. The D gene is left open where the match is weak. The size of a clone is reported for some rows only, either as once, few or many, or as a class for expanded clones.

size,D,J,V,CDR3,DNA
few,-,TRBJ1-5,TRBV19,CASSIDIQPQHF,TGTGCCAGTAGTATAGATATTCAGCCCCAGCATTTT
-,-,TRBJ2-7,TRBV6-1,CASRQPTGGAYEQYF,TGTGCCAGCAGACAACCGACAGGAGGGGCCTACGAGCAGTACTTC
-,-,TRBJ2-1,TRBV9,CASGQNEQFF,TGTGCCAGTGGGCAGAATGAGCAGTTCTTC
-,-,TRBJ1-2,TRBV7-3,CASSPRRDTGYTF,TGTGCCAGCAGCCCGAGGAGGGACACCGGCTACACCTTC
-,-,TRBJ2-1,TRBV7-3,CASSHASPSSYNEQFF,TGTGCCAGCAGCCACGCTAGCCCCAGCTCCTACAATGAGCAGTTCTTC
-,TRBD1,TRBJ1-2,TRBV9,CASSLYPGTAYGYTF,TGTGCCAGCAGCCTATATCCCGGGACAGCCTATGGCTACACCTTC
-,-,TRBJ1-1,TRBV7-9,CASSSGRTEAFF,TGTGCCAGCAGCTCGGGCCGGACTGAAGCTTTCTTT
once,-,TRBJ1-1,TRBV6-5,CASKGNLNTEAFF,TGTGCCAGCAAGGGGAATCTGAACACTGAAGCTTTCTTT
-,TRBD1,TRBJ2-2,TRBV6-1,CASSEAYRGTGELFF,TGTGCCAGCAGTGAGGCATACAGGGGAACCGGGGAGCTGTTTTTT
-,-,TRBJ2-1,TRBV7-2,CASSLEGQFYNEQFF,TGTGCCAGCAGTTTAGAGGGACAATTTTACAATGAGCAGTTCTTC
-,-,TRBJ1-5,TRBV5-8,CASRDGGHLINQPQHF,TGTGCCAGCAGGGACGGCGGACACCTAATCAATCAGCCCCAGCATTTT
-,-,TRBJ2-5,TRBV6-5,CASSYQETQYF,TGTGCCAGCAGTTACCAAGAGACCCAGTACTTC
-,-,TRBJ1-2,TRBV25-1,CASSEGDGYTF,TGTGCCAGCAGTGAAGGGGATGGCTACACCTTC
-,TRBD1,TRBJ1-3,TRBV5-4,CASSLTGGRAGNTIYF,TGTGCCAGCAGCTTGACAGGGGGTAGGGCTGGAAACACCATATATTTT
-,TRBD1,TRBJ2-7,TRBV4-2,CASSQETGSPYEQYF,TGTGCCAGCAGCCAAGAGACAGGGTCACCCTACGAGCAGTACTTC
-,-,TRBJ1-1,TRBV14,CASSPRMNTEAFF,TGTGCCAGCAGTCCAAGGATGAACACTGAAGCTTTCTTT
-,-,TRBJ1-1,TRBV7-9,CASSLAYRWTEAFF,TGTGCCAGCAGCTTAGCGTACAGATGGACTGAAGCTTTCTTT
-,TRBD1,TRBJ2-7,TRBV5-1,CASSPGTGGTYEQYF,TGCGCCAGCAGCCCCGGGACAGGGGGGACCTACGAGCAGTACTTC
-,-,TRBJ2-7,TRBV5-4,CASSFDSYEQYF,TGTGCCAGCAGCTTCGACAGCTACGAGCAGTACTTC
-,-,TRBJ2-2,TRBV5-1,CASISAGELFF,TGCGCCAGCATAAGCGCCGGGGAGCTGTTTTTT
-,-,TRBJ2-2,TRBV4-2,CASSQDERGELFF,TGTGCCAGCAGCCAAGACGAACGAGGGGAGCTGTTTTTT
-,-,TRBJ1-2,TRBV5-4,CASSLGEGSYTF,TGTGCCAGCAGCTTGGGGGAAGGGAGCTACACCTTC
once,-,TRBJ1-3,TRBV7-9,CASSLGQFFGNTIYF,TGTGCCAGCAGCTTAGGACAGTTTTTTGGAAACACCATATATTTT
-,-,TRBJ1-2,TRBV30,CAWNDGRYGYTF,TGTGCCTGGAATGACGGGCGTTATGGCTACACCTTC
-,-,TRBJ1-4,TRBV6-5,CASTSNIATNEKLFF,TGTGCCAGCACCTCGAATATTGCAACTAATGAAAAACTGTTTTTT
-,-,TRBJ1-1,TRBV7-3,CASSSTDSLLGTEAFF,TGTGCCAGCAGCTCAACCGACAGTCTTTTAGGCACTGAAGCTTTCTTT
once,TRBD1,TRBJ2-7,TRBV5-6,CASSTGQGVAYEQYF,TGTGCCAGCAGCACGGGACAGGGGGTCGCCTACGAGCAGTACTTC